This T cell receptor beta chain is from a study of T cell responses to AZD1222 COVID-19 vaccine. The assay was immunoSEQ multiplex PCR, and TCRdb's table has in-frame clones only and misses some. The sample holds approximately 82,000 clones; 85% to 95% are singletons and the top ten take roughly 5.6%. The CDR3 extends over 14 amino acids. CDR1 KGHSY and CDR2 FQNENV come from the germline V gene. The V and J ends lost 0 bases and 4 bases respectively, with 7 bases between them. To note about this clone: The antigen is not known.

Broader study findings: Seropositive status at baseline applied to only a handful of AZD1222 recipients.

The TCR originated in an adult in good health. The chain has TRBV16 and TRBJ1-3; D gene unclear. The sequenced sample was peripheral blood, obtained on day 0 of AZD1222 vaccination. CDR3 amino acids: CASSQSTKGNTIYF. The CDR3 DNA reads TGTGCCAGCAGCCAATCGACTAAGGGAAACACCATATATTTT.